Listed here is a single T cell receptor (beta chain). This clone was detected many times. The clone's antigen remains unknown. No base quality information exists; no much larger clone differs at one position. Libraries were built with PCR. The listed sequencing device is Illumina HiSeq 4000. High-throughput sequencing was used to profile the TCR beta-chain CDR3 region of each patient. On the study's bioinformatics: The researchers built a classifier to tell apart papillary thyroid cancer patients with distant metastasis, based on CDR3 differences among clinicopathological groups. The Shannon index was used to assess repertoire diversity, and the Morisita-Horn index was used to assess tumor-blood repertoire similarity. Through fastp at Q25 and MiXCR, TCRdb rebuilt clones from the public reads, retaining in-frame beta chains. TCRdb, rather than the study authors, made the V and J calls. The sample data list about 39,000 clones, and about 20% of these were observed just once. The ten largest clonotypes hold approximately 15% of the sample.

No patient had received any treatment before thyroid surgery. Using T-cell receptor beta sequencing, the study looked back at clinical samples from patients collected from the early 2010s to the late 2010s. This sample is drawn from a study of metastatic and nonmetastatic thyroid tumors (dated by TCRdb to the early 2020s). Study-level background: The researchers compared repertoires between peripheral blood samples and tumor or nodule tissue samples from patients with malignant or benign thyroid disease. The full study reports these points: TCR beta diversity was reported as significantly higher in malignant tumors than in benign nodules, in both blood and tumor samples.

CDR1 and CDR2 were assigned from the germline V gene as WSHSY and SAAADI. The CDR3 goes from the cysteine to the phenylalanine over 13 residues. Only the CDR3 DNA is retained, 39 bases long and in frame from the first base. At the junction V is shortened by 4 bases and J by 4 bases, with 10 bases in between. The sample taken for sequencing was tumor tissue. The TCR sequence derives from a female donor with papillary thyroid cancer or a benign thyroid nodule (not recorded which). Some clones in this sample may be carry-over from other donors' samples. Recombination joined TRBV10-2 with TRBJ1-1, with the D gene call left open. The base sequence is TGCGCCAGCAGTGCCGGCACACCCACTGAAGCTTTCTTT. Its product reads: CASSAGTPTEAFF.